The 6 T cell receptor beta chains below all came from one sample that was sequenced in a study of cytomegalovirus exposure and HLA in healthy donors. The PCR was carried out with 60 Vbeta primers and 13 Jbeta primers. Produced via immunoSEQ multiplex PCR; TCRdb's table is partial and in-frame only. The table records about 130,000 clones, approximately 85% of them present only once. Material: PBMCs. The receptors derive from a boy between 10 and 17 years old in good health and CMV-seronegative.

The chain joins TRBV14 to TRBJ2-5, with TRBD2 matching over 14 bases. V dropped 4 bases and J dropped 5; count of bases not matched to a gene: 9. Germline CDR1 reads SGHDN; CDR2 reads FVKESK. There are 17 residues in the CDR3. The CDR3 region is CASSLRTSGGPGETQYF. DNA of the CDR3: TGTGCCAGCAGCCTTCGGACTAGCGGGGGGCCGGGGGAGACCCAGTACTTC.

The rearrangement uses TRBV7-6 and TRBJ2-7; 9 positions agree with TRBD1. The CDR3 sequence is 16 residues long. Germline values: CDR1 SGHVS, CDR2 FNYEAQ. V was clipped by 0 bases and J by 2 bases; unmatched bases: 5. In DNA, the CDR3 is TGTGCCAGCAGCTTAGCACAGGGGGCGTCCGCCTACGAGCAGTACTTC. Amino acid sequence: CASSLAQGASAYEQYF.

This clone was observed a handful of times. The gene calls are TRBV14 and TRBJ1-1, with D perhaps matching TRBD1 (6 bases). With 3 bases removed from V and 0 bases from J, the gap between germline ends came to 20 bases. This CDR3 comprises 18 residues. Germline CDR1 is SGHDN and CDR2 is FVKESK. In nucleotides, the CDR3 is TGTGCCAGCAGCCAGTCCGGGACAAGGGCCCAAATGAACACTGAAGCTTTCTTT. This sequence encodes CASSQSGTRAQMNTEAFF.

The chain recombines TRBV4-2 with TRBJ2-2; 7 bases match TRBD2. Germline values: CDR1 LGHNA, CDR2 YNFKEQ. The trim removed 1 base at V and 0 bases at J, leaving 2 bases unmatched. The CDR3 spans 16 residues. CDR3 sequence (DNA): TGTGCCAGCAGCCAAGTGGGGGGGACGAACACCGGGGAGCTGTTTTTT. It yields the protein CASSQVGGTNTGELFF.

The chain is built from TRBV10-3 and TRBJ1-2; possibly TRBD1 for D (5 bases). Trimming left V 4 bases short and J 4 bases short, with 19 bases between. Germline V gives CDR1 ENHRY, CDR2 SYGVKD. The CDR3 covers 16 residues. CDR3 residues: CAISGGMATAGYGYTF. The CDR3 DNA reads as TGTGCCATCAGTGGGGGAATGGCGACAGCGGGCTATGGCTACACCTTC.

The chain links TRBV2 to TRBJ2-1; D is uncertain. Germline V gene data show CDR1 as SNHLY and CDR2 as FYNNEI. Trimming took 1 base from V and 4 from J, leaving 11 bases between them. The CDR3 extends over 15 amino acids. CDR3 DNA sequence: TGTGCCAGCAGTGAAGGTCCTAGTCCATACAATGAGCAGTTCTTC. As protein: CASSEGPSPYNEQFF.